This T cell receptor beta chain stems from a study of CXCR3-negative and CXCR3-positive naive CD8 T cells. Study results and caveats: Naive subsets were similarly diverse, while memory CD8+ repertoires were much less diverse.

The CDR3 loop spans 14 amino acids. Germline CDR1 is DFQATT and CDR2 is SNEGSKA (reference sequence). CD45RO-CCR7+CD27+CD95- expression identified naive CD8+ T cells. The libraries of TRB cDNA were prepared using 5' RACE with UMI labels. For each CDR3 protein, TCRdb gives one entry from its re-call of the 5' RACE reads, without DNA. Listed are 70,000 to 95,000 distinct CDR3 sequences; around 1.7% falls within the top ten. To note about this clonotype: What it binds is not known.

The source material was naive CXCR3- CD8+ T cells from blood. Subset noted: CD45RO-CCR7+CD27+CD95- naive CD8+ T cells lacking CXCR3 (TNR3-). The chain couples TRBV20-1 to TRBJ2-1; the TCRdb D gene call, TRBD1, has no DNA to confirm it. The TCR originated in a human donor in good health. Some clones in this sample may be carry-over from other donors' samples. CDR3 region: CSAPAKGALNEQFF.